These 8 T cell receptor beta chains originate from one sample sequenced in a study of T cells in Graves' hyperthyroidism and ophthalmopathy. The TCR beta CDR3 regions underwent amplification using RNA transcripts as the source. First-round RT-PCR with HTBI primers amplified the TCR CDR3 region. In TCRdb, the multiplex PCR reads were re-called with MiXCR into one record per CDR3 protein. This table holds approximately 530,000 distinct CDR3 sequences, about 20% found once. Material: blood. Receptors originate from a man aged 40-50 years with Graves' ophthalmopathy.

In DNA, the CDR3 is TGCAGCGTTGATCGTGGCTACACCTTC. Translation: CSVDRGYTF. The chain employs TRBV29-1 and TRBJ1-2; D remains ambiguous. Germline CDR1 reads SQVTM; CDR2 reads ANQGSEA. This CDR3 has 9 residues. Trimming took off 3 bases at V and 7 bases at J, with 3 bases between the two ends.

This clonotype has more than one count but fewer than ten. The V call is TRBV20-1, the J call TRBJ2-5; possible D gene TRBD2, 6 bases. Germline assignment: CDR1 DFQATT and CDR2 SNEGSKA (reference sequence). The CDR3 covers 16 residues. The V end was cut by 3 bases, the J end by 4 bases, with 21 bases between. This CDR3 reads CSARDTLDGRRETQYF. The DNA of the CDR3 is TGCAGTGCTAGGGACACCTTGGACGGGAGAAGAGAGACCCAGTACTTC.

The genes are TRBV10-3 and TRBJ2-1; the D gene is possibly TRBD2 (5 bases). The CDR3 loop spans 14 amino acids. CDR1 is ENHRY and CDR2 is SYGVKD in the germline V gene. Trimming took off 0 bases at V and 7 bases at J, with 10 bases between the two ends. CDR3 sequence: CAISESSGRNEQFF. In nucleotides, the CDR3 is TGTGCCATCAGTGAGTCCAGCGGCAGGAATGAGCAGTTCTTC.

This clonotype was counted only a few times. CDR3 sequence (DNA): TGCGCCAGCAGCCAAGGCCCGGGGGGGCCGGGGGAGCAGTACTTC. Its translation is CASSQGPGGPGEQYF. The chain carries TRBV4-1 and TRBJ2-7; 8 bases agree with TRBD2. V shed 1 base and J 7 bases; nucleotides not matched to a gene: 9. The CDR3 contains 15 residues. The germline V gene encodes CDR1 MGHRA and CDR2 YSYEKL.

This clonotype came up many times. The rearrangement links TRBV30 to TRBJ2-7; a possible D gene is TRBD1 (6 bases). V lost 2 bases to trimming and J lost 2 bases, with 7 bases between them. Looked up from germline, CDR1 is GTSNPN and CDR2 is SVGIG (reference sequence). The CDR3 has 12 amino acids. The DNA for the CDR3 is TGTGCCTGGAGTACAGGGCCCTACGAGCAGTACTTC. This codes for CAWSTGPYEQYF.

This clonotype was observed a handful of times. This chain connects TRBV2 to TRBJ2-1, with TRBD2 matching over 14 bases. The CDR3 covers 14 residues. Germline values: CDR1 SNHLY, CDR2 FYNNEI. The ends lost 10 bases at V and 6 bases at J; junction bases unmatched: 5. The CDR3, as DNA: TGTGCCACCCAGACTAGCGGGGGGGCCAATGAGCAGTTCTTC. Translated: CATQTSGGANEQFF.

V is TRBV12-5 and J is TRBJ2-2, with 7 nucleotides matching TRBD1. Losses at the gene ends were 0 bases for V and 4 bases for J; bases not matched to a gene: 11. This CDR3 is built from 18 residues. The germline gives CDR1 LGHNT, CDR2 FRNRAP. The CDR3, as DNA: TGTGCTAGTGGTTTGGTCCAGCCGGGGACAGAATTCACCGGGGAGCTGTTTTTT. This translates into CASGLVQPGTEFTGELFF.

The gene calls are TRBV5-1 and TRBJ2-2; possibly TRBD1 or TRBD2 for D (5 bases each). The V and J ends lost 4 bases and 6 bases respectively, with 16 bases between them. The CDR3 contains 15 residues. Germline V gives CDR1 SGHRS, CDR2 YFSETQ. This CDR3 is CASSPKGNSAGELFF. In DNA, the CDR3 is TGCGCCAGCAGCCCGAAGGGGAATAGCGCCGGGGAGCTGTTTTTT.